Listed here are 24 T cell receptor beta chains from one sample, sequenced in a study of blood T cell repertoires in COVID-19. Measured with immunoSEQ multiplex PCR; TCRdb has only the in-frame clones, and not every one. The sample carries about 49,000 clones, over 65% recorded once. Sample: peripheral blood. The origin of the receptors is a woman aged 65 to 85 with acute or convalescent COVID-19.

This chain connects TRBV7-2 to TRBJ1-1; TRBD1 aligns across 7 bases. V lost 2 bases, J lost 7 bases, and 16 bases stayed unmatched. Germline V gives CDR1 SGHTA, CDR2 FQGNSA. CDR3 size: 17 residues. The chain's CDR3 is CASSLSLVTGYSGEAFF. In DNA form, the CDR3 reads TGTGCCAGCAGCTTATCCCTCGTGACAGGGTATAGTGGTGAAGCTTTCTTT.

This clone was observed a handful of times. This sequence joins TRBV5-4 and TRBJ2-1; TRBD2 agrees at 8 bases. This CDR3 is built from 16 residues. After removal of 4 bases from V and 0 bases from J, the junction contained 6 bases not matched to a gene. In germline, CDR1 is SGHNT, CDR2 YYREEE (reference sequence). The chain's CDR3 is CASSLGGEASYNEQFF. CDR3 nucleotides: TGTGCCAGCAGCCTCGGGGGGGAGGCCTCCTACAATGAGCAGTTCTTC.

V gene TRBV28 combines with J gene TRBJ1-2; D perhaps matches TRBD1 (5 bases). CDR3 length: 12 residues. Deletions cut 3 bases from V and 6 bases from J, with 8 bases between. Germline lookup yields CDR1 MDHEN and CDR2 SYDVKM. In DNA form, the CDR3 reads TGTGCCAGCAGTTTCCAGGGTGATGGCTACACCTTC. Translated, it gives CASSFQGDGYTF.

This clone was observed a few times. The chain is built from TRBV4-3 and TRBJ2-7, with D perhaps TRBD1 (7 bases). Trimming pared 5 bases from V and 1 base from J, leaving 12 bases between. Germline V gene sequence: CDR1 LGHNA, CDR2 YSLEER. The CDR3 length is 14 residues. CDR3 in DNA: TGCGCCAGCAGCATGACAGGGAGGTCCTACGAGCAGTACTTC. Amino acid sequence: CASSMTGRSYEQYF.

The chain recombines TRBV7-3 with TRBJ1-1; 10 nucleotides agree with TRBD1. Germline trimming cut 3 bases from V and 4 bases from J; bases unmatched to any gene: 2. Germline V gene sequence: CDR1 SGHTA, CDR2 FQGTGA. This CDR3 comprises 14 residues. The CDR3 DNA sequence: TGTGCCAGCAGCTTGACAGGGGGCGTCACTGAAGCTTTCTTT. It is translated as CASSLTGGVTEAFF.

This rearrangement joins TRBV3-1 (or the pseudogene TRBV3-2) to TRBJ1-1, with 9 bases identical to TRBD1. The V and J ends lost 2 bases and 6 bases, in that order; junction bases with no gene match: 1. The CDR3 sequence is 13 residues long. Germline CDR1 is LGHDT and CDR2 is YNNKEL (reference sequence). The DNA of the CDR3 is TGTGCCAGCAGCCAAACAGGGGGCTCTGAAGCTTTCTTT. It specifies CASSQTGGSEAFF.

This sequence joins TRBV25-1 and TRBJ2-4; 8 nucleotides agree with TRBD2. The CDR3 sequence is 15 residues long. The germline V gene has CDR1 MGHDK and CDR2 SYGVNS. With V trimmed by 3 bases and J by 8 bases, 9 bases remained unmatched. In nucleotides, the CDR3 is TGTGCCAGCAGTGAGCTAAGCGGGAGCGCGGACATTCAGTACTTC. Its protein product is CASSELSGSADIQYF.

The rearrangement joins TRBV28 to TRBJ2-7; D may be TRBD2 (5 bases). This CDR3 contains 14 residues. V lost 2 bases and J lost 6, with 14 bases in between. Germline assignment: CDR1 MDHEN and CDR2 SYDVKM. This chain's CDR3 is CASSLGVGVREQYF. Written as DNA, the CDR3 is TGTGCCAGCAGTTTAGGGGTGGGAGTGCGCGAGCAGTACTTC.

Only a few counts were recorded for this clone. The J gene is TRBJ2-3, the V gene TRBV7-2, with 9 nucleotides matching TRBD2. The V segment lost 3 bases and the J segment 5 bases; nucleotides outside the gene matches: 9. Germline V gene data show CDR1 as SGHTA and CDR2 as FQGNSA. The CDR3 totals 16 residues. CDR3 coding DNA: TGTGCCAGCAGCTTTTGGGCGGGGGGGGCCGGAGATACGCAGTATTTT. It encodes CASSFWAGGAGDTQYF.

The DNA of the CDR3 is TGTGCCAGTAATGCCAGGGATGGCTACACCTTC. Protein product: CASNARDGYTF. V is TRBV19 and J is TRBJ1-2, with D perhaps matching TRBD1 (5 bases). Looked up from germline, CDR1 is LNHDA and CDR2 is SQIVND (reference sequence). Trimming stripped 7 bases from V and 6 bases from J, with 9 bases between. The CDR3 runs to 11 residues.

The V gene is TRBV19, the J gene TRBJ2-1; 8 positions match TRBD2. Germline values: CDR1 LNHDA, CDR2 SQIVND (reference sequence). V lost 5 bases to trimming and J lost 8 bases; unmatched junction nucleotides: 14. CDR3 length: 16 amino acids. The CDR3 bases are TGTGCCAGTAGTGCCTCAGCGGGACTAGGCTATGATGAGCAGTTCTTC. Its translation: CASSASAGLGYDEQFF. Together with reference TRBV19 and TRBJ2-1, the CDR3 gives the full variable domain: DGGITQSPKYLFRKEGQNVTLSCEQNLNHDAMYWYRQDPGQGLRLIYYSQIVNDFQKGDIAEGYSVSREKKESFPLTVTSAQKNPTAFYLCASSASAGLGYDEQFFGPGTRLTVL.

This clone was recorded a few times. The V gene is TRBV30, the J gene TRBJ1-4; D is ambiguous. The CDR3 is 14 amino acids. Deletions cut 7 bases from V and 0 bases from J, with 12 bases between. CDR1 is GTSNPN and CDR2 is SVGIG in the germline V gene (reference sequence). CDR3 protein: CASSSGSTNEKLFF. Here the CDR3 DNA reads TGTGCCTCCTCGTCCGGGTCAACTAATGAAAAACTGTTTTTT. Filled out from reference TRBV30 and TRBJ1-4, the complete variable domain reads SQTIHQWPATLVQPVGSPLSLECTVEGTSNPNLYWYRQAAGRGLQLLFYSVGIGQISSEVPQNLSASRPQDRQFILSSKKLLLSDSGFYLCASSSGSTNEKLFFGSGTQLSVL.

CDR3 coding DNA: TGTGCCAGCTCACCGAGGGTAGCTGCAACTAATGAAAAACTGTTTTTT. It translates to CASSPRVAATNEKLFF. The chain recombines TRBV18 with TRBJ1-4, with D unresolved. The germline V gene has CDR1 KGHSH and CDR2 LQKENI. Trimming removed 3 bases from V and 0 bases from J, with 11 bases in between. The CDR3 is made up of 16 amino acids.

The chain couples TRBV14 to TRBJ2-7, with D possibly TRBD2 on 5 matching bases. The CDR3 runs 14 residues. Looked up from germline, CDR1 is SGHDN and CDR2 is FVKESK. V shed 1 base and J shed 7 bases, with 14 bases lying between them. The CDR3 DNA reads TGTGCCAGCAGCCAAGGGAGAGTTTCGGGGGAGCAGTACTTC. This encodes CASSQGRVSGEQYF.

The CDR3 DNA is TGTGCCATCAGAGAGAGGACAGGGATCTCTGGAAACACCATATATTTT. Translating gives CAIRERTGISGNTIYF. The J gene is TRBJ1-3, the V gene TRBV10-3; 8 bases agree with TRBD1. With 6 bases clipped from V and 0 bases from J, the junction kept 7 bases outside the gene matches. CDR3 size: 16 residues. Germline CDR1 reads ENHRY; CDR2 reads SYGVKD.

In this sample, this clone turned up a few times. The chain uses TRBV7-8 and TRBJ2-3; 10 positions match TRBD2. Germline V lookup: CDR1 SGHVS, CDR2 FQNEAQ. The V segment lost 1 base and the J segment 2 bases; nucleotides outside the gene matches: 6. This CDR3 has 17 residues. CDR3 protein: CASSLEALAGVTDTQYF. Written as DNA, the CDR3 is TGTGCCAGCAGCTTAGAGGCGCTAGCGGGGGTCACAGATACGCAGTATTTT.

The chain has TRBV18 and TRBJ1-1; D is ambiguous. Trimming took 2 bases from V and 7 from J, leaving 8 bases between them. The CDR3 runs to 12 residues. The germline V gene encodes CDR1 KGHSH and CDR2 LQKENI. The CDR3 DNA reads as TGTGCCAGCTCACCAGAGGCTGGTGAAGCTTTCTTT. Its protein product is CASSPEAGEAFF.

The V gene is TRBV2, the J gene TRBJ1-2; D is possibly TRBD1 (5 bases). Deletions cut 7 bases from V and 4 bases from J, with 16 bases between. CDR1 is SNHLY, CDR2 FYNNEI, per germline. The CDR3 is made up of 14 amino acids. For the CDR3, the DNA is TGTGCCAGCACCCCCGCAGGGTACGGCTATGGCTACACCTTC. Translated, it gives CASTPAGYGYGYTF. Looking up the rest from reference TRBV2 and TRBJ1-2 gives the full variable domain: EPEVTQTPSHQVTQMGQEVILRCVPISNHLYFYWYRQILGQKVEFLVSFYNNEISEKSEIFDDQFSVERPDGSNFTLKIRSTKLEDSAMYFCASTPAGYGYGYTFGSGTRLTVV.

In its sample, this clone was seen once. For the CDR3, the DNA is TGTGCCAGCAGCCCCGACAATTCAAAGACCCAGCATTTT. Residues: CASSPDNSKTQHF. The chain couples TRBV6-2 or TRBV6-3 to TRBJ1-5, with D uncertain. Germline lookup yields CDR1 MNHEY and CDR2 SVGEGT. The CDR3 spans 13 residues. V dropped 6 bases and J dropped 11 bases, with 17 bases sitting between them.

The chain joins TRBV30 to TRBJ1-1; D is unclear. This CDR3 has 12 residues. Trimming shortened V by 2 bases and J by 7 bases, and 11 bases separated the two germline ends. Germline V gene data show CDR1 as GTSNPN and CDR2 as SVGIG (reference sequence). CDR3 amino acids: CAWSSSGGEAFF. Here the CDR3 DNA reads TGTGCCTGGAGTTCGAGCGGTGGTGAAGCTTTCTTT.

The chain carries TRBV28 and TRBJ2-1; perhaps TRBD2 as D (6 bases). The CDR3 spans 13 residues. The ends were cut back, 6 bases at V and 9 bases at J, with 15 bases in the middle. Germline assignment: CDR1 MDHEN and CDR2 SYDVKM. The CDR3 DNA sequence: TGTGCCAGCAGCGAGGGGCAAGCGGGTGAGCAGTTCTTC. Its protein is CASSEGQAGEQFF. The complete variable domain, with remaining parts taken from reference TRBV28 and TRBJ2-1, reads DVKVTQSSRYLVKRTGEKVFLECVQDMDHENMFWYRQDPGLGLRLIYFSYDVKMKEKGDIPEGYSVSREKKERFSLILESASTNQTSMYLCASSEGQAGEQFFGPGTRLTVL.

This clone was detected a few times. This sequence joins TRBV11-2 and TRBJ1-3; a weak D match, TRBD1 (6 bases). The V gene lost 7 bases and the J gene lost 0 bases, with 10 bases spanning the gap. This CDR3 spans 14 amino acids. The germline CDR1 and CDR2 sequences are SGHAT and FQNNGV. The CDR3 protein is CASTWDNSGNTIYF. The DNA for the CDR3 is TGTGCCAGCACCTGGGACAACTCTGGAAACACCATATATTTT.

This clone came up once. As DNA, the CDR3 is TGCGCCAGCAGCCTTGGACAGCCTGAAAAACTGTTTTTT. Amino acids: CASSLGQPEKLFF. This chain joins TRBV5-1 and TRBJ1-4, with D possibly TRBD1 on 6 matching bases. Looked up from germline, CDR1 is SGHRS and CDR2 is YFSETQ. This CDR3 spans 13 amino acids. Trimming removed 4 bases from V and 7 bases from J, with 11 bases in between.

Notes on this clone: The identical CDR3 is also encoded by other nucleotide sequences in the sample. V and J are TRBV3-1 (or the pseudogene TRBV3-2) and TRBJ2-2, with D possibly being TRBD2 (6 bases). CDR1 and CDR2 (germline): LGHDT, YNNKEL (reference sequence). The CDR3 consists of 16 residues. Between the trimmed V and J ends, which lost 0 bases and 3 bases, there was a span of 11 bases. The CDR3 coding sequence is TGTGCCAGCAGCCAAGATCATAGCGGTGACACCGGGGAGCTGTTTTTT. Amino acid sequence: CASSQDHSGDTGELFF.